The T cell receptor beta chain described here comes from a study of shared clonotypes between healthy human individuals. The assay was immunoSEQ multiplex PCR, and TCRdb's table has in-frame clones only and misses some. This table has 550,000 to 600,000 clones, roughly 79% appearing once. Only a few counts were recorded for this clone. The V and J ends lost 5 bases and 4 bases respectively, with 11 bases between them. Germline loops: CDR1 SGHNT, CDR2 YENEEA. This CDR3 has 13 residues. The source of this sequence is a woman aged 40 to 50 in good health. Some clones in this sample may be carry-over from other donors' samples. Sequences were obtained from PBMCs. The chain links TRBV11-3 to TRBJ1-1, with unresolved D. CDR3 sequence: CASSKQESTEAFF. The CDR3 DNA is TGTGCCAGCAGCAAGCAGGAAAGCACTGAAGCTTTCTTT.